One sample yielded the 32 T cell receptor beta chains listed below, sequenced in a study of blood T cells in healthy people across ages. A second about 7 to 12 cycle PCR used barcoded and J-beta primers. TCRdb processed the 5' RACE reads anew with MiXCR; each CDR3 protein has one entry. The data contain around 780,000 distinct CDR3 sequences, just over 55% of them singletons. Input material: blood. The receptors here all came from a man aged 40-49 years in good health.

The gene calls are TRBV7-9 and TRBJ1-1, with 7 bases fitting TRBD1. CDR1 and CDR2 (germline): SEHNR, FQNEAQ (reference sequence). This CDR3 is 16 amino acids long. The V gene end was trimmed by 8 bases and the J gene end by 0 bases; junction bases not matched to a gene: 12. The CDR3 DNA follows: TGTGCCAGCCGGGGGGTAGGGGGCTTAGTGAACACTGAAGCTTTCTTT. Amino acid sequence: CASRGVGGLVNTEAFF.

The rearrangement joins TRBV20-1 to TRBJ2-1; 7 nucleotides match TRBD2. This CDR3 is 15 amino acids long. V gave up 6 bases and J gave up 4 bases; unmatched junction bases: 12. Germline V lookup: CDR1 DFQATT, CDR2 SNEGSKA (reference sequence). The CDR3 is CSAQRSGGPYNEQFF. The CDR3 coding sequence is TGCAGTGCCCAGAGGTCGGGGGGACCGTACAATGAGCAGTTCTTC.

The CDR3 loop reads CSARGDSDYGYTF. In nucleotides, the CDR3 is TGCAGTGCTAGAGGGGACAGTGACTATGGCTACACCTTC. This chain uses TRBV20-1 with TRBJ1-2; 7 bases agree with TRBD1. V was pared by 1 base and J by 3 bases, with 2 bases of the junction left unmatched. There are 13 residues in the CDR3. Germline values: CDR1 DFQATT, CDR2 SNEGSKA (reference sequence).

The chain is built from TRBV7-2 and TRBJ2-4, with TRBD2 identical over 14 bases. The end of the DNA aligns better with TRBJ2-5, so the J call may be wrong. Germline values: CDR1 SGHTA, CDR2 FQGNSA. CDR3 length: 18 residues. The DNA for the CDR3 is TGTGCCAGCAGCGAGACTCGAGGACTAGCGGGAGGAGGGGAGACCCAGTACTTC. It is translated as CASSETRGLAGGGETQYF.

In its sample, this clonotype was seen once. V and J are TRBV20-1 and TRBJ2-3; a possible D gene is TRBD1 (5 bases). Germline-derived CDR1 and CDR2 are DFQATT and SNEGSKA (reference sequence). The V end was cut by 0 bases, the J end by 2 bases, with 12 bases between. This CDR3 is built from 15 residues. The CDR3 sequence: CSARDWGTYTDTQYF. Written as DNA, the CDR3 is TGCAGTGCTAGAGACTGGGGCACTTACACAGATACGCAGTATTTT.

This clonotype turned up a few times. The chain joins TRBV12-5 to TRBJ2-6, with D uncertain. V shed 7 bases and J shed 3 bases, with 4 bases lying between them. The CDR3 sequence is 12 residues long. Germline CDR1 is LGHNT and CDR2 is FRNRAP. The CDR3 DNA is TGTGCTAGTGTAGGTGGGGCCAACGTCCTGACTTTC. This gives the protein CASVGGANVLTF.

The genes are TRBV9 and TRBJ1-2; D is ambiguous. V was shortened by 4 bases and J by 4 bases, with 8 bases between the two germline ends. CDR1 is SGDLS and CDR2 is YYNGEE in the germline V gene. The CDR3 consists of 12 residues. The CDR3 DNA is TGTGCCAGCAGCCACACTATCTATGGCTACACCTTC. Amino acids: CASSHTIYGYTF.

This clonotype has more than one count but fewer than ten. The rearrangement uses TRBV6-6 and TRBJ2-7; TRBD1 aligns across 10 bases. V lost 5 bases and J lost 2; bases outside the gene matches: 9. The germline V gene has CDR1 MNHNY and CDR2 SVGAGI (reference sequence). This CDR3 is 16 amino acids long. The CDR3 region has the DNA TGTGCCAGCAGTGCCCTCGGGACAGGGGCTCCCTACGAGCAGTACTTC. Its translation: CASSALGTGAPYEQYF.

The genes are TRBV5-6 and TRBJ2-1; D is ambiguous. V lost 3 bases, J lost 0 bases, and 10 bases lay in between. CDR3 length: 15 residues. CDR1 and CDR2 (germline): SGHDT, YYEEEE. The CDR3 reads CASSSTKSSYNEQFF. The CDR3 region has the DNA TGTGCCAGCAGCTCTACCAAAAGCTCCTACAATGAGCAGTTCTTC. Based on the CDR3 plus reference TRBV5-6 and TRBJ2-1, the full variable domain is DAGVTQSPTHLIKTRGQQVTLRCSPKSGHDTVSWYQQALGQGPQFIFQYYEEEERQRGNFPDRFSGHQFPNYSSELNVNALLLGDSALYLCASSSTKSSYNEQFFGPGTRLTVL.

This clonotype was seen only once. This chain uses TRBV25-1 with TRBJ2-7; perhaps TRBD1 as D (6 bases). Germline lookup yields CDR1 MGHDK and CDR2 SYGVNS. CDR3 size: 14 residues. Trimming shortened V by 2 bases and J by 1 base, and 9 bases separated the two germline ends. The CDR3 coding sequence is TGTGCCAGCAGTGAAAGAGGACAGTCCTACGAGCAGTACTTC. Its translation: CASSERGQSYEQYF.

The chain employs TRBV18 and TRBJ1-6, with 12 bases matching TRBD1. With 2 bases clipped from V and 7 bases from J, the junction kept 18 bases outside the gene matches. The CDR3 spans 21 residues. CDR1 and CDR2 (germline): KGHSH, LQKENI. The CDR3 is CASSPLTPGQGAQGGNSPLHF. The CDR3 region has the DNA TGTGCCAGCTCACCATTGACACCGGGACAGGGGGCGCAGGGTGGAAATTCACCCCTCCACTTT.

This chain joins TRBV20-1 and TRBJ2-3; perhaps TRBD2 as D (6 bases). The V end was cut by 0 bases, the J end by 6 bases, with 19 bases between. The CDR3 sequence is 16 residues long. Germline V gene lookup returns CDR1 DFQATT and CDR2 SNEGSKA (reference sequence). The CDR3 DNA follows: TGCAGTGCTAGAGATGCGCGGGATTTTGAAGTGGATACGCAGTATTTT. It is translated as CSARDARDFEVDTQYF.

This chain connects TRBV7-6 to TRBJ2-1; 11 nucleotides match TRBD1. The germline V gene has CDR1 SGHVS and CDR2 FNYEAQ. V was pared by 3 bases and J by 6 bases, with 13 bases of the junction left unmatched. CDR3 length: 18 amino acids. The CDR3 spells CASSFPRLGQGVLNEQFF. As DNA, the CDR3 is TGTGCCAGCAGCTTCCCGCGACTGGGACAGGGGGTGCTCAATGAGCAGTTCTTC.

This clonotype was detected only a few times. This chain uses TRBV7-2 with TRBJ2-1; weak D call: TRBD2 (5 bases). Germline CDR1 is SGHTA and CDR2 is FQGNSA. Trimming took 5 bases from V and 6 from J, leaving 14 bases between them. CDR3 size: 14 residues. CDR3 DNA: TGTGCCAGCAGCCAAACCGGACTCCGCAATGAGCAGTTCTTC. Encoded protein: CASSQTGLRNEQFF.

J is TRBJ2-2 and V is TRBV7-8, with D perhaps TRBD1 or TRBD2 (5 bases each). V lost 6 bases to trimming and J lost 5 bases, with 10 bases between them. Germline V CDR1 and CDR2: SGHVS, FQNEAQ. This CDR3 is 13 amino acids long. CDR3 bases: TGTGCCAGCAGGGGGGACGGTACCGGGGAGCTGTTTTTT. Translation: CASRGDGTGELFF.

The rearrangement uses TRBV5-6 and TRBJ2-4, with no clear D. The ends were cut back, 2 bases at V and 0 bases at J, with 3 bases in the middle. CDR3 length equals 13 residues. Germline lookup yields CDR1 SGHDT and CDR2 YYEEEE. The CDR3 loop is CASSFQAKNIQYF. In DNA form, the CDR3 reads TGTGCCAGCAGCTTTCAAGCCAAAAACATTCAGTACTTC.

This clonotype was counted a few times. The genes are TRBV7-3 and TRBJ2-5; a weak D match, TRBD2 (7 bases). The V gene lost 4 bases and the J gene lost 3 bases, with 21 bases spanning the gap. Germline V gene lookup returns CDR1 SGHTA and CDR2 FQGTGA. CDR3 length: 17 residues. As DNA, the CDR3 is TGTGCCAGCAGCTCTCATGGGGGGGGGCCCGGAAAAGAGACCCAGTACTTC. Protein: CASSSHGGGPGKETQYF.

The rearrangement uses TRBV5-5 and TRBJ1-3; 7 bases align to TRBD1. This CDR3 contains 15 residues. Looked up from germline, CDR1 is SGHKS and CDR2 is YYEKEE (reference sequence). Trimming took 3 bases from V and 0 from J; bases not matched to a gene: 3. CDR3 protein: CASSSTGASGNTIYF. As DNA, the CDR3 is TGTGCCAGCAGCTCTACAGGGGCCTCTGGAAACACCATATATTTT.

This clonotype was seen more than once but under ten times. V and J are TRBV29-1 and TRBJ2-5; 13 bases line up with TRBD2. Germline V gene lookup returns CDR1 SQVTM and CDR2 ANQGSEA. The CDR3 extends over 19 amino acids. The V gene end was trimmed by 3 bases and the J gene end by 2 bases; junction bases not matched to a gene: 15. In nucleotides, the CDR3 is TGCAGCGTTGAGACCCCCGGGACTAGCGGGATGGGCCTACAAGAGACCCAGTACTTC. Encoded protein: CSVETPGTSGMGLQETQYF.

This rearrangement joins TRBV6-1 to TRBJ2-7; D unclear. Trimming pared 9 bases from V and 3 bases from J, leaving 18 bases between. The CDR3 totals 14 residues. CDR1 is MNHNS and CDR2 is SASEGT in the germline V gene. This CDR3 reads CASRPGPEFYEQYF. Written as DNA, the CDR3 is TGTGCCAGTAGACCGGGCCCGGAGTTCTACGAGCAGTACTTC.

This clonotype was observed a few times. The gene calls are TRBV9 and TRBJ1-2; the D is unclear. The germline CDR1 and CDR2 sequences are SGDLS and YYNGEE. The CDR3 totals 14 residues. V lost 0 bases and J 2 bases, leaving 8 bases between the germline ends. The CDR3 spells CASSVAGGNYGYTF. In DNA form, the CDR3 reads TGTGCCAGCAGCGTAGCTGGAGGGAACTATGGCTACACCTTC.

V is TRBV5-1 and J is TRBJ2-3, with 10 bases matching TRBD2. J gave up 6 bases and V 5 bases, and 9 bases lay outside the gene matches. This CDR3 is 15 amino acids long. Germline values: CDR1 SGHRS, CDR2 YFSETQ. The chain's CDR3 is CASSLAGARFDTQYF. The CDR3 region has the DNA TGCGCCAGCAGTCTAGCGGGGGCTAGGTTTGATACGCAGTATTTT.

The chain links TRBV25-1 to TRBJ2-7, with D possibly TRBD2 on 6 matching bases. The J call may be faulty, since TRBJ2-5 better matches the DNA end. The CDR3 runs to 16 residues. Germline V gives CDR1 MGHDK, CDR2 SYGVNS. The chain's CDR3 is CASSEFSGVGRETQYF. In DNA, the CDR3 is TGTGCCAGCAGTGAATTTTCGGGGGTGGGGCGGGAGACCCAGTACTTC.

This clonotype has a handful of counts. The CDR3 bases are TGTGCCAGCAGCCAAGATGGGGGGGCGGGCAATGAGCAGTTCTTC. Amino acid sequence: CASSQDGGAGNEQFF. The chain couples TRBV3-1 to TRBJ2-1; D is perhaps TRBD2 (7 bases). V gave up 0 bases and J gave up 6 bases, with 12 bases separating them. This CDR3 is built from 15 residues. Germline V lookup: CDR1 LGHDT, CDR2 YNNKEL (reference sequence).

The V call is TRBV2, the J call TRBJ1-1; tentative D call: TRBD1 (5 bases). Germline V gene data show CDR1 as SNHLY and CDR2 as FYNNEI. The CDR3 is 13 residues long. The V end was cut by 11 bases, the J end by 2 bases, with 15 bases between. The CDR3 loop reads CAGLGTLNTEAFF. The CDR3 nucleotides read TGTGCCGGTTTAGGGACCCTTAACACTGAAGCTTTCTTT. Looking up the rest from reference TRBV2 and TRBJ1-1 gives the full variable domain: EPEVTQTPSHQVTQMGQEVILRCVPISNHLYFYWYRQILGQKVEFLVSFYNNEISEKSEIFDDQFSVERPDGSNFTLKIRSTKLEDSAMYFCAGLGTLNTEAFFGQGTRLTVV.

There are a few counts of this clonotype. This chain links TRBV29-1 with TRBJ1-1; D gene ambiguous. CDR3 length: 14 amino acids. V lost 6 bases and J lost 6, with 20 bases in between. The germline V gene has CDR1 SQVTM and CDR2 ANQGSEA. The CDR3 reads CSVEKDPNLAEAFF. The CDR3 region has the DNA TGCAGCGTCGAAAAGGACCCGAATTTGGCTGAAGCTTTCTTT.

The chain has TRBV5-1 and TRBJ2-1; no definite D call. Between the trimmed V and J ends, which lost 3 bases and 5 bases, there was a span of 18 bases. The germline gives CDR1 SGHRS, CDR2 YFSETQ. The CDR3 has 16 amino acids. The CDR3 DNA reads as TGCGCCAGCAGCTCCCAGGTAGATTCTGGGGACAATGAGCAGTTCTTC. It is translated as CASSSQVDSGDNEQFF.

V gene TRBV11-2 combines with J gene TRBJ2-1; TRBD1 agrees at 9 bases. CDR1 is SGHAT and CDR2 is FQNNGV in the germline V gene. This CDR3 comprises 13 residues. Losses at the gene ends were 6 bases for V and 8 bases for J; bases not matched to a gene: 5. In nucleotides, the CDR3 is TGTGCCAGCAGTTACGGGACAGGGCATGAGCAGTTCTTC. As protein: CASSYGTGHEQFF.

V usage is TRBV7-2 and J usage is TRBJ2-7; 7 bases map to TRBD2. This CDR3 has 17 amino acids. Germline lookup yields CDR1 SGHTA and CDR2 FQGNSA. Germline trimming cut 1 base from V and 3 bases from J; bases unmatched to any gene: 12. CDR3 bases: TGTGCCAGCAGCTTAGTAATGGGCGGGGGACTTTACTACGAGCAGTACTTC. This gives the protein CASSLVMGGGLYYEQYF.

The rearrangement links TRBV7-3 to TRBJ2-3, with 12 bases that match TRBD2. The CDR3 is 17 residues long. Trimming at V came to 4 bases and at J to 5 bases, leaving 10 bases not matched to a gene. CDR1 is SGHTA and CDR2 is FQGTGA in the germline V gene. The CDR3 spells CASSSTLAGGPGDTQYF. The DNA of the CDR3 is TGTGCCAGCAGCTCCACCCTAGCGGGGGGGCCGGGAGATACGCAGTATTTT.

The rearrangement links TRBV25-1 to TRBJ2-5; 9 bases agree with TRBD1. V was pared by 2 bases and J by 11 bases, with 15 bases of the junction left unmatched. The CDR3 is 16 residues long. Per germline, CDR1 MGHDK and CDR2 SYGVNS. CDR3 in DNA: TGTGCCAGCAGTGAACGGGGACAGGGCTCCTACAATGAGCAGTACTTC. Protein: CASSERGQGSYNEQYF.

Of note for this clonotype: A much bigger clone sits one base away, suggesting this may be a read error. The rearrangement joins TRBV20-1 to TRBJ2-7; 8 bases map to TRBD1. The germline V gene has CDR1 DFQATT and CDR2 SNEGSKA (reference sequence). This CDR3 is 14 amino acids long. V lost 6 bases and J lost 7; bases outside the gene matches: 14. CDR3 sequence (DNA): TGCAGTGCGAGACACGGGACAGGTGGCAATGAGCAGTACTTC. It encodes CSARHGTGGNEQYF.